This T cell receptor (beta chain) came from a study of T cell responses to AZD1222 COVID-19 vaccine. Study-level information: The analysis combined second doses at about 4 or about 12 weeks.

Sequenced by immunoSEQ multiplex PCR; TCRdb stores in-frame clones only, minus some. The sample includes approximately 100,000 clones, over 75% of them seen just once. Trimming removed 5 bases at V and 0 bases at J, with 11 bases between. The CDR3 is 14 amino acids. The germline gives CDR1 GTSNPN, CDR2 SVGIG (reference sequence). This rearrangement joins TRBV30 to TRBJ2-1; D is uncertain. The receptor was derived from an adult in good health. Sequencing used peripheral blood, obtained on day 0 of AZD1222 vaccination. The DNA of the CDR3 is TGTGCCTGGGCCCGAGCACCCTCCTACAATGAGCAGTTCTTC. Residues: CAWARAPSYNEQFF.